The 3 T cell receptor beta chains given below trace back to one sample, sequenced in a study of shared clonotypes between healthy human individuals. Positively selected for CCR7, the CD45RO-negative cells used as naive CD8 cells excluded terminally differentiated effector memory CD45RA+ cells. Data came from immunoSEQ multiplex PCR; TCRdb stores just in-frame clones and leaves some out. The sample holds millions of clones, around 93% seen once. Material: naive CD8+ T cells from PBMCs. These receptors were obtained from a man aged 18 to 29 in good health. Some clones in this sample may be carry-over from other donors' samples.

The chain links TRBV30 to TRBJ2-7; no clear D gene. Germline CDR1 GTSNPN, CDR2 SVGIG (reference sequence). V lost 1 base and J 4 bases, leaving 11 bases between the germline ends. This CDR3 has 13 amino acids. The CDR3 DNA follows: TGTGCCTGGAGTGATACCTTTACTTACGAGCAGTACTTC. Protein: CAWSDTFTYEQYF.

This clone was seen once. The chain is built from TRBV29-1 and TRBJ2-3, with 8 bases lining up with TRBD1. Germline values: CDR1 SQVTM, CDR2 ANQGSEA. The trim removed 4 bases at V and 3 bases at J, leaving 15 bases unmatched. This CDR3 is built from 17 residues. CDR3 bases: TGCAGCGTTGTGGGGCAGGGGGCCCCTGGAGGGACAGATACGCAGTATTTT. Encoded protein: CSVVGQGAPGGTDTQYF.

The CDR3 DNA is TGTGCCAGCCGGGGACAACCTCAAGAGACCCAGTACTTC. As protein: CASRGQPQETQYF. This rearrangement joins TRBV27 to TRBJ2-5; D might be TRBD1 (6 bases). The CDR3 extends over 13 amino acids. Germline-derived CDR1 and CDR2 are MNHEY and SMNVEV (reference sequence). Trimming removed 8 bases from V and 2 bases from J, with 12 bases in between.